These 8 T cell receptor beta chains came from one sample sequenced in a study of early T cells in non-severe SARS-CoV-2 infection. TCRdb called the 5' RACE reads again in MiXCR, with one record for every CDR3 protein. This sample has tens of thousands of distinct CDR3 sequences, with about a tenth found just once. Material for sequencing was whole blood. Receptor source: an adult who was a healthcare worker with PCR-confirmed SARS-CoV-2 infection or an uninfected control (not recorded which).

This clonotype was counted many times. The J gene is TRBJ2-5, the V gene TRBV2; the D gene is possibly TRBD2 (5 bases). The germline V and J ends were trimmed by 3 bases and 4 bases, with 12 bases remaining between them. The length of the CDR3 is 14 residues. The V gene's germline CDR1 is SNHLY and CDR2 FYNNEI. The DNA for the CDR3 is TGTGCCAGCAGTGACGTCTCTGGAGGAGAGACCCAGTACTTC. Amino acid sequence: CASSDVSGGETQYF. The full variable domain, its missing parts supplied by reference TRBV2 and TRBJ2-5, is EPEVTQTPSHQVTQMGQEVILRCVPISNHLYFYWYRQILGQKVEFLVSFYNNEISEKSEIFDDQFSVERPDGSNFTLKIRSTKLEDSAMYFCASSDVSGGETQYFGPGTRLLVL.

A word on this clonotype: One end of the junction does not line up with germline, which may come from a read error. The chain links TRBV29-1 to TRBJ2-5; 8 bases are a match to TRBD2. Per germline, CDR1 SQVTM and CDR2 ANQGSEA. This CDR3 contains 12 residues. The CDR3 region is CSVSGRKETRYF. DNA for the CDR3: TGCAGCGTTAGCGGGAGAAAAGAGACCCGGTACTTC.

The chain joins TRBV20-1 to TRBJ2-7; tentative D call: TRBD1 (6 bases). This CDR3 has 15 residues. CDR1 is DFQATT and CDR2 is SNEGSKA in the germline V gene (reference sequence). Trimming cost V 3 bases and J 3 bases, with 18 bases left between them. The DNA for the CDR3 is TGCAGTGCTAGTCGCGCGCAGGGGAGACACTACGAGCAGTACTTC. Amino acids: CSASRAQGRHYEQYF.

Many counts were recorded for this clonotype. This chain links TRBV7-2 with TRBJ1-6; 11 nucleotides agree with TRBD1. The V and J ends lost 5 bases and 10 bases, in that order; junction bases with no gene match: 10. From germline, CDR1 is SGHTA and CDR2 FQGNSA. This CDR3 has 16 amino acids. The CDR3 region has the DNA TGTGCCAGCAGCCAAAGGACAGGGGGCTTCACGTCACCCCTCCACTTT. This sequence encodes CASSQRTGGFTSPLHF.

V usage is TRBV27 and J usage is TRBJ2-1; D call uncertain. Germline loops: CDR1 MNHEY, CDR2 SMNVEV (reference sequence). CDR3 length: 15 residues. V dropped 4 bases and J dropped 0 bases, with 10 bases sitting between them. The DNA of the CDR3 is TGTGCCAGCAGTTGGACGACCGACTCCTACAATGAGCAGTTCTTC. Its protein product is CASSWTTDSYNEQFF.

The chain's CDR3 is CASSLAVDTQYF. The CDR3 DNA sequence: TGTGCCAGCAGCTTAGCGGTAGATACGCAGTATTTT. The chain joins TRBV7-6 to TRBJ2-3; D gene ambiguous. Germline V gene lookup returns CDR1 SGHVS and CDR2 FNYEAQ. Trimming took off 0 bases at V and 5 bases at J, with 3 bases between the two ends. This CDR3 region has 12 residues.

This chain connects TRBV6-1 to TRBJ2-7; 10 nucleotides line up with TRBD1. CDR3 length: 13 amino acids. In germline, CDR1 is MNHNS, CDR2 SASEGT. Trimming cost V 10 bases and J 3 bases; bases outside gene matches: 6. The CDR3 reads CAIVGQGSYEQYF. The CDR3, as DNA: TGTGCCATAGTGGGACAGGGGAGCTACGAGCAGTACTTC.

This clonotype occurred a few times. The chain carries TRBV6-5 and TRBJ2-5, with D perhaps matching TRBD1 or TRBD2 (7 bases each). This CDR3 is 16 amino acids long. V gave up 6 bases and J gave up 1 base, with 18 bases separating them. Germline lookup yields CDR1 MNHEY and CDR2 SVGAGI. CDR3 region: CASRFGGTAPQETQYF. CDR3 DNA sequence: TGTGCCAGCAGGTTCGGGGGGACAGCACCCCAAGAGACCCAGTACTTC.